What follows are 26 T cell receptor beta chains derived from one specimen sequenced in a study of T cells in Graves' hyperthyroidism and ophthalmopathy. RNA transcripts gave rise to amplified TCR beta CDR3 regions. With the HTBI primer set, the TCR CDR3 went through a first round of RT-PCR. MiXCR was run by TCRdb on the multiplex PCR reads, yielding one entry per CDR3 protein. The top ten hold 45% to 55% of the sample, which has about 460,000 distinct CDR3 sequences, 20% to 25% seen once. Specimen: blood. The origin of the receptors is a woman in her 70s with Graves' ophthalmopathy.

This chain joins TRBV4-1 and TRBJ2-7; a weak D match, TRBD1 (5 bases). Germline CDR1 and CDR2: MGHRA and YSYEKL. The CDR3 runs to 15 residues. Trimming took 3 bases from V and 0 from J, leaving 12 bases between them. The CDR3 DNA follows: TGCGCCAGCAGCCAGGAAGGGGTTAGCTCCTACGAGCAGTACTTC. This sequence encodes CASSQEGVSSYEQYF.

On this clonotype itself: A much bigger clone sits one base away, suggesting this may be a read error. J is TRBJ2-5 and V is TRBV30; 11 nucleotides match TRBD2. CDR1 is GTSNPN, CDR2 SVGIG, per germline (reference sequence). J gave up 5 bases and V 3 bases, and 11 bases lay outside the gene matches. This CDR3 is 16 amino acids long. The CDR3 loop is CAWRKATSGRWETQYF. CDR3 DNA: TGTGCCTGGAGGAAGGCTACTAGCGGGAGATGGGAGACCCAGTACTTC. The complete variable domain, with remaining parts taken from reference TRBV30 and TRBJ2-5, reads SQTIHQWPATLVQPVGSPLSLECTVEGTSNPNLYWYRQAAGRGLQLLFYSVGIGQISSEVPQNLSASRPQDRQFILSSKKLLLSDSGFYLCAWRKATSGRWETQYFGPGTRLLVL.

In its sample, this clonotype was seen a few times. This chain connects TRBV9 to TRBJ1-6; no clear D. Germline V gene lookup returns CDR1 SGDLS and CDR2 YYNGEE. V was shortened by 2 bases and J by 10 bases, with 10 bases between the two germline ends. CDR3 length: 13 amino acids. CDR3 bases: TGTGCCAGCAGCGTGAGGCCTAGGTCACCCCTCCACTTT. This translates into CASSVRPRSPLHF.

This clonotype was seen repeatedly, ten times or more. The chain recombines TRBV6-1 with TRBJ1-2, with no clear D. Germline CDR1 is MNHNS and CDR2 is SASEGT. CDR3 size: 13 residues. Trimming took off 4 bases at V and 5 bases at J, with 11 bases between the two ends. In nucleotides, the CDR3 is TGTGCCAGCAGTGTGACCGAATCTTATGGCTACACCTTC. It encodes CASSVTESYGYTF.

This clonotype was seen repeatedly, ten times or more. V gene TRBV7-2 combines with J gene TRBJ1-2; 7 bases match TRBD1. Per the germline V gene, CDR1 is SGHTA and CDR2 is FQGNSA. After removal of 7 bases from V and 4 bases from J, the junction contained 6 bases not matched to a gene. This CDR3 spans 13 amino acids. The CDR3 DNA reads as TGTGCCAGCACCAGACAGGGTGCCTATGGCTACACCTTC. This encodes CASTRQGAYGYTF. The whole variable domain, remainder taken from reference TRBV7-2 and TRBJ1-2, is GAGVSQSPSNKVTEKGKDVELRCDPISGHTALYWYRQSLGQGLEFLIYFQGNSAPDKSGLPSDRFSAERTGGSVSTLTIQRTQQEDSAVYLCASTRQGAYGYTFGSGTRLTVV.

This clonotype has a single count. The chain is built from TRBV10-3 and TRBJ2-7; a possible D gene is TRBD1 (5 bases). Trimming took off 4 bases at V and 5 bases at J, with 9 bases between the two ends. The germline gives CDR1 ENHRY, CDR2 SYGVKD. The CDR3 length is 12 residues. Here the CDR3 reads CAISVFRDEQYF. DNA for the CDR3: TGTGCCATCAGTGTTTTCAGGGACGAGCAGTACTTC.

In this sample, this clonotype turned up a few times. The DNA for the CDR3 is TGTGCCACCAGCAGGGGAACCGGGTCCATTCAGTTCTTC. This encodes CATSRGTGSIQFF. The chain employs TRBV15 and TRBJ2-4, with D unresolved. The DNA end favors TRBJ2-1, so the J call may be wrong. CDR1 is LNHNV, CDR2 YYDKDF, per germline (reference sequence). The CDR3 is made up of 13 amino acids.

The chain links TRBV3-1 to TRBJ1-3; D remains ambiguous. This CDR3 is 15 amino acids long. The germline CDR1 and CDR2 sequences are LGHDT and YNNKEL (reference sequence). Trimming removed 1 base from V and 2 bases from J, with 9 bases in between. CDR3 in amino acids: CASSQGSRPGNTIYF. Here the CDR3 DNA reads TGTGCCAGCAGCCAAGGTAGCCGGCCTGGAAACACCATATATTTT.

The CDR3 nucleotides read TGTGCCAGTAGTATAAGGAGTCTGGACGAGCAGTACTTC. Amino acid sequence: CASSIRSLDEQYF. The rearrangement joins TRBV19 to TRBJ2-7; no clear D. CDR1 LNHDA and CDR2 SQIVND come from the germline V gene (reference sequence). This CDR3 is built from 13 residues. V gave up 2 bases and J gave up 5 bases, with 10 bases separating them.

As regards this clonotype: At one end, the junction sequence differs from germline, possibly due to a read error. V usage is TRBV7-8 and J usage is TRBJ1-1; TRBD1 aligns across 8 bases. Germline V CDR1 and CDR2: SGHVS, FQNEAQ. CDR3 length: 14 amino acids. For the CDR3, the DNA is TGTGCCAGCAGCCGCGACAGGGGAAACACTGAAGCTTTATTT. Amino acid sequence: CASSRDRGNTEALF. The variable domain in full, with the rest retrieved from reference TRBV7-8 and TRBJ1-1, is GAGVSQSPRYKVAKRGQDVALRCDPISGHVSLFWYQQALGQGPEFLTYFQNEAQLDKSGLPSDRFFAERPEGSVSTLKIQRTQQEDSAVYLCASSRDRGNTEALFGQGTRLTVV.

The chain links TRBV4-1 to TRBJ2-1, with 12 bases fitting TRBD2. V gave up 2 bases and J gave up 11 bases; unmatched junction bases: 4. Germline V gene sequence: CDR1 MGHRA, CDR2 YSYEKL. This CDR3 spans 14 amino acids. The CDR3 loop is CASSQLAGGPKQFF. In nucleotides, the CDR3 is TGCGCCAGCAGCCAACTAGCGGGAGGGCCTAAGCAGTTCTTC.

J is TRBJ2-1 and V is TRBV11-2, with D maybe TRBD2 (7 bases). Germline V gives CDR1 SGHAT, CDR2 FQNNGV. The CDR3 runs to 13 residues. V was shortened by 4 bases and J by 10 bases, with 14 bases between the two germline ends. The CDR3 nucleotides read TGTGCCAGCAGCTCTAGGGGGGGTTGGGAGCAGTTCTTC. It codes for CASSSRGGWEQFF.

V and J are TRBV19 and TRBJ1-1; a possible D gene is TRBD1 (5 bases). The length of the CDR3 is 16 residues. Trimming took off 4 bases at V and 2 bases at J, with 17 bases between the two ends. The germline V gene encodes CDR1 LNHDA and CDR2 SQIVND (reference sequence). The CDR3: CASSKDRDGINTEAFF. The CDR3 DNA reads TGTGCCAGTAGTAAGGATCGGGACGGGATAAACACTGAAGCTTTCTTT. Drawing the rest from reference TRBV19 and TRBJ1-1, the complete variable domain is DGGITQSPKYLFRKEGQNVTLSCEQNLNHDAMYWYRQDPGQGLRLIYYSQIVNDFQKGDIAEGYSVSREKKESFPLTVTSAQKNPTAFYLCASSKDRDGINTEAFFGQGTRLTVV.

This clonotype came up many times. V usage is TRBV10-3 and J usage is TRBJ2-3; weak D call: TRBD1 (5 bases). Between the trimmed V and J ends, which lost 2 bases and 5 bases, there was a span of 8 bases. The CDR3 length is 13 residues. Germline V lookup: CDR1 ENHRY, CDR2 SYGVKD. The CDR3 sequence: CAISEIGEDTQYF. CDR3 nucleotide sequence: TGTGCCATCAGTGAGATAGGGGAAGATACGCAGTATTTT.

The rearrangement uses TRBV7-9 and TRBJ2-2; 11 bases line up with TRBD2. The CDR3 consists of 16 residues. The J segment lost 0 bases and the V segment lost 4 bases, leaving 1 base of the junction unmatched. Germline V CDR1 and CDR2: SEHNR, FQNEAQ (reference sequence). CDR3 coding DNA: TGTGCCAGCAGCTCGGGACTAGCGGCGAACACCGGGGAGCTGTTTTTT. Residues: CASSSGLAANTGELFF.

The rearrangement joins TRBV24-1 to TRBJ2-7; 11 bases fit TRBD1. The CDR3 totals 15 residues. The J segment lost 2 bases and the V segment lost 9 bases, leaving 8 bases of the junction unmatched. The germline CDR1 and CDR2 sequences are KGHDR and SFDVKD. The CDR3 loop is CATSGGQGVPYEQYF. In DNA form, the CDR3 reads TGTGCCACCTCGGGGGGACAGGGGGTTCCCTACGAGCAGTACTTC.

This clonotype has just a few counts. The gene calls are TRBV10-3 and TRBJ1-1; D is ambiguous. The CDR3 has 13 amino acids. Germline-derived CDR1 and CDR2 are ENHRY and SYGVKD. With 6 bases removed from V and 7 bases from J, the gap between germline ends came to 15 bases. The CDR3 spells CAISPGDEVEAFF. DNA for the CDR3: TGTGCCATCAGCCCCGGGGATGAGGTTGAAGCTTTCTTT.

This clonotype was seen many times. CDR3 residues: CASSLDRAAQYF. The CDR3 nucleotides read TGTGCCAGCAGCTTAGATCGGGCGGCACAGTACTTC. The chain is built from TRBV11-2 and TRBJ2-5; no reliable D call. CDR3 length equals 12 residues. Germline values: CDR1 SGHAT, CDR2 FQNNGV. The ends were cut back, 0 bases at V and 11 bases at J, with 10 bases in the middle.

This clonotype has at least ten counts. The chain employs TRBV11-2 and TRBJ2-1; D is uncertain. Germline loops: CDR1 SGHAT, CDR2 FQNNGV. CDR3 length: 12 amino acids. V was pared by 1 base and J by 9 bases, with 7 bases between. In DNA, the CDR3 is TGTGCCAGCAGCTTAGGTGGCGCTGAGCAGTTCTTC. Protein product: CASSLGGAEQFF. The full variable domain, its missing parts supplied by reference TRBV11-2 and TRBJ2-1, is EAGVAQSPRYKIIEKRQSVAFWCNPISGHATLYWYQQILGQGPKLLIQFQNNGVVDDSQLPKDRFSAERLKGVDSTLKIQPAKLEDSAVYLCASSLGGAEQFFGPGTRLTVL.

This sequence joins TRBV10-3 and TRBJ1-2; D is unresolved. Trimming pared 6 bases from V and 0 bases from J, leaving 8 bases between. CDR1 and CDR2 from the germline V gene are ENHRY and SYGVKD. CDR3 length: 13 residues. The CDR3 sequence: CAIRTGANYGYTF. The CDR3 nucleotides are TGTGCCATCAGGACCGGAGCTAACTATGGCTACACCTTC.

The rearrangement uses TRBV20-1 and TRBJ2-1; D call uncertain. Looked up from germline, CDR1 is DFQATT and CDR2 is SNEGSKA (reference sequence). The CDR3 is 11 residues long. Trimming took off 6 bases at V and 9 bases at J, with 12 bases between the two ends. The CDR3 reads CSAHPGPEQFF. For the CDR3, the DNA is TGCAGTGCCCACCCCGGTCCTGAGCAGTTCTTC.

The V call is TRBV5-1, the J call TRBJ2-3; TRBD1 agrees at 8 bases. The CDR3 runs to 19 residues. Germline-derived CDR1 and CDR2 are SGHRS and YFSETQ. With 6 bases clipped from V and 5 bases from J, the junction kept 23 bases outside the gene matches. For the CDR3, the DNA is TGCGCCAGCACCGGGACAGGTGTCTTACATAAACACCCGGGAGATACGCAGTATTTT. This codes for CASTGTGVLHKHPGDTQYF.

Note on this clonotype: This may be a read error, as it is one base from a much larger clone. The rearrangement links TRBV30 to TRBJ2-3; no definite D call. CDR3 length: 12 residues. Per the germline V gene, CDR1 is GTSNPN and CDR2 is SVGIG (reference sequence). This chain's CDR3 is CAWSVLTETQYF. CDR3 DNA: TGTGCCTGGAGTGTACTTACAGAAACGCAGTATTTT.

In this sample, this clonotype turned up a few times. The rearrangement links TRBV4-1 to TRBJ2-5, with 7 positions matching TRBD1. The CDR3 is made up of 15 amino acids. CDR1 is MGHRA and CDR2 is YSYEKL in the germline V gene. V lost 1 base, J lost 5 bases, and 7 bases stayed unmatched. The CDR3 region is CASSQGNRGWETQYF. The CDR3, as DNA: TGCGCCAGCAGCCAAGGAAACAGGGGATGGGAGACCCAGTACTTC.

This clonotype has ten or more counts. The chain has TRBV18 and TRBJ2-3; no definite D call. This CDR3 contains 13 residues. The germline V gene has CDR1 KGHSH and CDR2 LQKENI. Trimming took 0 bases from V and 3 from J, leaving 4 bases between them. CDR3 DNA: TGTGCCAGCTCACCACCGGCTACAGATACGCAGTATTTT. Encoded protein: CASSPPATDTQYF. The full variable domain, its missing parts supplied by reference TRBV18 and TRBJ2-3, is NAGVMQNPRHLVRRRGQEARLRCSPMKGHSHVYWYRQLPEEGLKFMVYLQKENIIDESGMPKERFSAEFPKEGPSILRIQQVVRGDSAAYFCASSPPATDTQYFGPGTRLTVL.

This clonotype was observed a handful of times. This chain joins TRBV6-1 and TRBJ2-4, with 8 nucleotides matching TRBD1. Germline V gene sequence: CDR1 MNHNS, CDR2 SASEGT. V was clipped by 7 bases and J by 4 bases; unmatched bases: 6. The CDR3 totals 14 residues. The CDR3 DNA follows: TGTGCCAGCACCCCCCAGGGGGCGAAAAACATTCAGTACTTC. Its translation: CASTPQGAKNIQYF.